A single sample gave rise to the 19 T cell receptor beta chains below, sequenced in a study of control samples from healthy donors and cancer patients. Clones were sequenced by immunoSEQ multiplex PCR, and TCRdb holds only the in-frame ones, with some missing. The data hold approximately 120,000 clones, with about 88% observed a single time. The source material was blood. These receptor sequences come from a man younger than 35 in good health.

The chain carries TRBV18 and TRBJ1-2; weak D call: TRBD1 (6 bases). CDR1 is KGHSH, CDR2 LQKENI, per germline. This CDR3 is 16 amino acids long. V was pared by 0 bases and J by 3 bases, with 14 bases between. The CDR3 loop reads CASSPPMGAKDYGYTF. The CDR3 DNA reads TGTGCCAGCTCACCACCGATGGGGGCGAAGGACTATGGCTACACCTTC. Full variable domain (remainder filled in from reference TRBV18 and TRBJ1-2): NAGVMQNPRHLVRRRGQEARLRCSPMKGHSHVYWYRQLPEEGLKFMVYLQKENIIDESGMPKERFSAEFPKEGPSILRIQQVVRGDSAAYFCASSPPMGAKDYGYTFGSGTRLTVV.

The chain uses TRBV5-1 and TRBJ2-1, with D possibly TRBD2 on 5 matching bases. CDR3 length: 13 amino acids. Germline assignment: CDR1 SGHRS and CDR2 YFSETQ. V lost 2 bases to trimming and J lost 7 bases, with 10 bases between them. The CDR3 nucleotides read TGCGCCAGCAGCTTAGGACTTCATAATGAGCAGTTCTTC. Its translation: CASSLGLHNEQFF.

This clone showed up just once. The V and J genes are TRBV2 and TRBJ2-7; tentative D call: TRBD1 (6 bases). The CDR3 extends over 15 amino acids. Trimming shortened V by 5 bases and J by 2 bases, and 16 bases separated the two germline ends. Germline V gene lookup returns CDR1 SNHLY and CDR2 FYNNEI. The CDR3: CASSPRRQATYEQYF. The CDR3 DNA sequence: TGTGCCAGCAGTCCGAGACGACAGGCTACCTACGAGCAGTACTTC.

The chain combines TRBV28 with TRBJ2-3, with unresolved D. V shed 3 bases and J shed 6 bases, with 1 base lying between them. The germline gives CDR1 MDHEN, CDR2 SYDVKM. This CDR3 is 10 amino acids long. CDR3 loop: CASSLDTQYF. The CDR3 nucleotides are TGTGCCAGCAGTTTGGATACGCAGTATTTT.

The J gene is TRBJ2-1, the V gene TRBV11-2; tentatively, D is TRBD2 (6 bases). V lost 7 bases and J 3 bases, leaving 16 bases between the germline ends. The germline CDR1 and CDR2 sequences are SGHAT and FQNNGV. The CDR3 has 15 residues. The CDR3 DNA follows: TGTGCCAGCACCCCATTCGGGACTTTCTACAATGAGCAGTTCTTC. It yields the protein CASTPFGTFYNEQFF.

The rearrangement joins TRBV14 to TRBJ2-1; a possible D gene is TRBD2 (5 bases). The germline V and J ends were trimmed by 3 bases and 0 bases, with 18 bases remaining between them. The CDR3 consists of 18 residues. Germline V gives CDR1 SGHDN, CDR2 FVKESK. CDR3 DNA: TGTGCCAGCAGCCAGAGAGGACTGGATCGATACTCCTACAATGAGCAGTTCTTC. Residues: CASSQRGLDRYSYNEQFF.

This rearrangement joins TRBV19 to TRBJ1-2; D remains unclear. The CDR3 consists of 16 residues. Germline lookup yields CDR1 LNHDA and CDR2 SQIVND (reference sequence). Trimming shortened V by 3 bases and J by 4 bases, and 18 bases separated the two germline ends. The DNA of the CDR3 is TGTGCCAGTAGTATTGGCGGTATCCGCTCGACCTATGGCTACACCTTC. Protein: CASSIGGIRSTYGYTF.

As to this clone: The conserved closing phenylalanine or tryptophan is absent in this CDR3, likely reflecting a read error. The DNA is left out, because the CDR3 cannot be placed on it with certainty; the CDR3 is given as TCRdb lists it. V and J are TRBV20-1 and TRBJ1-2; the table names TRBD1, a call not compared with the DNA. The CDR3 length is 10 residues, termini included. Looked up from germline, CDR1 is DFQATT and CDR2 is SNEGSKA (reference sequence). This CDR3 reads CSAEGTGQSI.

With regard to this clone: A much larger clone lies one base from this, so it may be a read error. Other DNA sequences of this sample code for an identical CDR3. The rearrangement uses TRBV12-3 or TRBV12-4 and TRBJ1-2; no clear D. V was shortened by 2 bases and J by 6 bases, with 4 bases between the two germline ends. This CDR3 spans 11 amino acids. The CDR3 loop reads CASSLRDGYTF. CDR3 sequence (DNA): TGTGCCAGCAGTTTAAGGGATGGCTACACCTTC.

This clone has just one count. The chain carries TRBV7-9 and TRBJ2-2; D unclear. CDR3 length equals 15 residues. Trimming pared 5 bases from V and 6 bases from J, leaving 16 bases between. CDR1 is SEHNR and CDR2 is FQNEAQ in the germline V gene (reference sequence). CDR3 nucleotide sequence: TGTGCCAGCAGCCTACGCTCCGGCCTTCCCGGGGAGCTGTTTTTT. This translates into CASSLRSGLPGELFF.

The rearrangement joins TRBV5-4 to TRBJ2-5, with 7 bases that match TRBD2. Germline assignment: CDR1 SGHNT and CDR2 YYREEE (reference sequence). The ends lost 3 bases at V and 4 bases at J; junction bases unmatched: 9. The CDR3 extends over 15 amino acids. The CDR3 spells CASSYSTRGVETQYF. CDR3 in DNA: TGTGCCAGCAGCTATTCGACTCGGGGGGTAGAGACCCAGTACTTC.

The chain has TRBV18 and TRBJ2-5, with unresolved D. From germline, CDR1 is KGHSH and CDR2 LQKENI. The CDR3 runs 15 residues. Trimming cost V 3 bases and J 5 bases, with 16 bases left between them. CDR3 nucleotide sequence: TGTGCCAGCTCACCCAGGTTTGGCCCCGGGGAGACCCAGTACTTC. Translated, it gives CASSPRFGPGETQYF. The full variable domain, with the rest looked up from reference TRBV18 and TRBJ2-5, is NAGVMQNPRHLVRRRGQEARLRCSPMKGHSHVYWYRQLPEEGLKFMVYLQKENIIDESGMPKERFSAEFPKEGPSILRIQQVVRGDSAAYFCASSPRFGPGETQYFGPGTRLLVL.

The chain joins TRBV7-6 to TRBJ2-3; possible D gene TRBD2, 6 bases. The germline V gene encodes CDR1 SGHVS and CDR2 FNYEAQ. V lost 9 bases and J 0 bases, leaving 13 bases between the germline ends. The CDR3 covers 14 residues. The CDR3 loop reads CASMPGTSTDTQYF. The CDR3 DNA reads as TGTGCCAGTATGCCAGGGACTAGCACAGATACGCAGTATTTT.

The rearrangement uses TRBV5-1 and TRBJ2-2, with 7 bases lining up with TRBD2. The germline V gene has CDR1 SGHRS and CDR2 YFSETQ. The CDR3 consists of 15 residues. V lost 4 bases and J lost 0; bases outside the gene matches: 3. CDR3 residues: CASSPGRSNTGELFF. For the CDR3, the DNA is TGCGCCAGCAGCCCCGGGAGGTCGAACACCGGGGAGCTGTTTTTT.

V gene TRBV5-4 combines with J gene TRBJ2-7; 8 positions agree with TRBD1. V was pared by 4 bases and J by 4 bases, with 4 bases of the junction left unmatched. The CDR3 is 13 amino acids. Germline CDR1 SGHNT, CDR2 YYREEE (reference sequence). CDR3 bases: TGTGCCAGCAGCGGGGGACAGGAGTACGAGCAGTACTTC. It codes for CASSGGQEYEQYF.

This clone was observed a handful of times. The chain has TRBV19 and TRBJ1-5; the D gene is possibly TRBD1 (6 bases). This CDR3 contains 14 residues. Germline values: CDR1 LNHDA, CDR2 SQIVND (reference sequence). V was pared by 5 bases and J by 4 bases, with 12 bases between. Here the CDR3 DNA reads TGTGCCAGTAGTCGGACAGTAGCGAATCAGCCCCAGCATTTT. Protein sequence: CASSRTVANQPQHF. Full variable domain (outside the CDR3, taken from reference TRBV19 and TRBJ1-5): DGGITQSPKYLFRKEGQNVTLSCEQNLNHDAMYWYRQDPGQGLRLIYYSQIVNDFQKGDIAEGYSVSREKKESFPLTVTSAQKNPTAFYLCASSRTVANQPQHFGDGTRLSIL.

The V and J genes are TRBV25-1 and TRBJ2-2; the D is unclear. The CDR3 sequence is 14 residues long. Per the germline V gene, CDR1 is MGHDK and CDR2 is SYGVNS. With 3 bases removed from V and 5 bases from J, the gap between germline ends came to 10 bases. The CDR3 protein is CASSETAETGELFF. CDR3 nucleotide sequence: TGTGCCAGCAGTGAGACGGCGGAAACCGGGGAGCTGTTTTTT.

V and J are TRBV28 and TRBJ1-1; D is unclear. The CDR3 has 15 residues. V gave up 7 bases and J gave up 1 base, with 16 bases separating them. The germline V gene has CDR1 MDHEN and CDR2 SYDVKM. Here the CDR3 reads CASNQPSRRNTEAFF. CDR3 in DNA: TGTGCCAGCAACCAACCCTCCCGGAGGAACACTGAAGCTTTCTTT.

The J gene is TRBJ2-1, the V gene TRBV19; 8 bases align to TRBD2. Germline V CDR1 and CDR2: LNHDA, SQIVND (reference sequence). The CDR3 extends over 19 amino acids. Trimming at V came to 6 bases and at J to 1 base, leaving 17 bases not matched to a gene. The CDR3 reads CASSRVALAGTMSYNEQFF. In DNA, the CDR3 is TGTGCCAGTAGCAGGGTCGCGTTAGCGGGGACTATGTCCTACAATGAGCAGTTCTTC.